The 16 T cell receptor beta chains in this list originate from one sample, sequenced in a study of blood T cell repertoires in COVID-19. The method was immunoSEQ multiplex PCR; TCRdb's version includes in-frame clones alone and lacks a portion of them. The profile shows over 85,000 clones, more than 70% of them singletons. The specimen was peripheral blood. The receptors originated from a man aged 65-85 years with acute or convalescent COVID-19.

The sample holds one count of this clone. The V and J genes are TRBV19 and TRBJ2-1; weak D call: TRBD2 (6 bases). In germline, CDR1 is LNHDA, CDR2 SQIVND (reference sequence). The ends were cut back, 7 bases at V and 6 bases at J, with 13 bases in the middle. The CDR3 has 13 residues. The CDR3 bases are TGTGCCAGTAACCGGGAGTACGGCAATGAGCAGTTCTTC. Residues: CASNREYGNEQFF.

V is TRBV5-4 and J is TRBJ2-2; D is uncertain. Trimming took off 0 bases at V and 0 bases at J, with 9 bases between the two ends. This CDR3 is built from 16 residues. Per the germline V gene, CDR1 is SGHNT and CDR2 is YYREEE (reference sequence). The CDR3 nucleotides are TGTGCCAGCAGCTTGGACGGGTCCGCGAACACCGGGGAGCTGTTTTTT. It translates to CASSLDGSANTGELFF. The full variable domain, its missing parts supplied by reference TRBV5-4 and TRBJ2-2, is ETGVTQSPTHLIKTRGQQVTLRCSSQSGHNTVSWYQQALGQGPQFIFQYYREEENGRGNFPPRFSGLQFPNYSSELNVNALELDDSALYLCASSLDGSANTGELFFGEGSRLTVL.

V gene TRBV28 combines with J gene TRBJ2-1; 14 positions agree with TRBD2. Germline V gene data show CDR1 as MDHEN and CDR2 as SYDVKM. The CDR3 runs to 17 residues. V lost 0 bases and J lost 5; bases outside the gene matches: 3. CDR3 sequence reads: CASSLWTSGRGDNEQFF. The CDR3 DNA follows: TGTGCCAGCAGTTTATGGACTAGCGGGAGGGGGGACAATGAGCAGTTCTTC. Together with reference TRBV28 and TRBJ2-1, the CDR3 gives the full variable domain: DVKVTQSSRYLVKRTGEKVFLECVQDMDHENMFWYRQDPGLGLRLIYFSYDVKMKEKGDIPEGYSVSREKKERFSLILESASTNQTSMYLCASSLWTSGRGDNEQFFGPGTRLTVL.

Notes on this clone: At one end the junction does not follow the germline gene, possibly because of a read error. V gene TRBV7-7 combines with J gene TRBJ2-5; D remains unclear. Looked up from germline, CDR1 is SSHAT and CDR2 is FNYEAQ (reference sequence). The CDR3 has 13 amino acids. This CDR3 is CASSFDLQETQYF. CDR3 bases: TGTGCTAGCAGCTTTGACTTACAAGAGACCCAGTACTTC. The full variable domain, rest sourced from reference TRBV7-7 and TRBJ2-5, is GAGVSQSPRYKVTKRGQDVTLRCDPISSHATLYWYQQALGQGPEFLTYFNYEAQPDKSGLPSDRFSAERPEGSISTLTIQRTEQRDSAMYRCASSFDLQETQYFGPGTRLLVL.

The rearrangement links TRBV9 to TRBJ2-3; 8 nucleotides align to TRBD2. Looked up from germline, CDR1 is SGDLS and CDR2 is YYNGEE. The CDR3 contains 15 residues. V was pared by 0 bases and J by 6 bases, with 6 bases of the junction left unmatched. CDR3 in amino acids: CASSVGAGGPDTQYF. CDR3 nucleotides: TGTGCCAGCAGCGTAGGGGCGGGAGGTCCGGATACGCAGTATTTT.

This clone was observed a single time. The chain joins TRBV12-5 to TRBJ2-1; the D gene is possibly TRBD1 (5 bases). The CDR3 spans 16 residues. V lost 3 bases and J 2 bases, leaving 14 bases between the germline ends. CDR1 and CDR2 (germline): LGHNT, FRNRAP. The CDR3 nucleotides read TGTGCTAGTGGTTTAAGGGTTGGGGCGGCCTACAATGAGCAGTTCTTC. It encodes CASGLRVGAAYNEQFF.

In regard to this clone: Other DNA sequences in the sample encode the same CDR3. Written as DNA, the CDR3 is TGTGCCAGCAGTTTAACAGGGAATCAGCCCCAGCATTTT. Its protein is CASSLTGNQPQHF. The rearrangement links TRBV12-3 or TRBV12-4 to TRBJ1-5; a weak D match, TRBD1 (6 bases). The length of the CDR3 is 13 residues. The V end lost 2 bases, the J end lost 4 bases, and 6 bases lay between the germline ends.

In nucleotides, the CDR3 is TGTGCTAGTGGTTTGGAACCTTGGACAGGGCCAGAGACCCAGTACTTC. This sequence encodes CASGLEPWTGPETQYF. This sequence joins TRBV12-5 and TRBJ2-5, with 8 nucleotides matching TRBD1. Trimming removed 1 base from V and 4 bases from J; junction bases left unmatched: 8. This CDR3 has 16 amino acids. In germline, CDR1 is LGHNT, CDR2 FRNRAP.

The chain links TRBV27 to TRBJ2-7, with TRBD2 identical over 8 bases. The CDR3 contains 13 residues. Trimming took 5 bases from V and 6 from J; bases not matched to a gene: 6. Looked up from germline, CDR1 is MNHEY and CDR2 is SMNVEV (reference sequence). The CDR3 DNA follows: TGTGCCAGCAGTGGGACTAGGGTATCCGAGCAGTACTTC. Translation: CASSGTRVSEQYF.

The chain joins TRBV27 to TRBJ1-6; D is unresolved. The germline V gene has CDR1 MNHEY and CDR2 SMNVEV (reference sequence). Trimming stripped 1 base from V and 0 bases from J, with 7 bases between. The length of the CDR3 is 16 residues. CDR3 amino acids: CASSLLRSSYNSPLHF. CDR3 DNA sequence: TGTGCCAGCAGTTTATTGAGGAGCTCCTATAATTCACCCCTCCACTTT.

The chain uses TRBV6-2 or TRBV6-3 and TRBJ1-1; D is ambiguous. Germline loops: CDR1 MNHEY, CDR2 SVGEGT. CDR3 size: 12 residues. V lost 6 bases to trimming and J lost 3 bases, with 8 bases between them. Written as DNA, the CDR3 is TGTGCCAGCAGCCTACAAGACACTGAAGCTTTCTTT. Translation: CASSLQDTEAFF.

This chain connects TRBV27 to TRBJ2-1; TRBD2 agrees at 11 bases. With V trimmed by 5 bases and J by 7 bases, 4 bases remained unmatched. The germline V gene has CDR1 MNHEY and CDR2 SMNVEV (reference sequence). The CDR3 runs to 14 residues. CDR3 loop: CASSQLAGENEQFF. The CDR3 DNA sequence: TGTGCCAGCAGTCAACTAGCGGGAGAGAATGAGCAGTTCTTC.

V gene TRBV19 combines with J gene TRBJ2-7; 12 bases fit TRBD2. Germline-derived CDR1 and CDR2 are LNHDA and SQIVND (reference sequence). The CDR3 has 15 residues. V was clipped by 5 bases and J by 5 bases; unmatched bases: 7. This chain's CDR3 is CASSVRTSGTDEQYF. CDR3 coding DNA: TGTGCCAGTAGTGTAAGGACTAGCGGGACTGACGAGCAGTACTTC. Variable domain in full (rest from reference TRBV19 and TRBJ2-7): DGGITQSPKYLFRKEGQNVTLSCEQNLNHDAMYWYRQDPGQGLRLIYYSQIVNDFQKGDIAEGYSVSREKKESFPLTVTSAQKNPTAFYLCASSVRTSGTDEQYFGPGTRLTVT.

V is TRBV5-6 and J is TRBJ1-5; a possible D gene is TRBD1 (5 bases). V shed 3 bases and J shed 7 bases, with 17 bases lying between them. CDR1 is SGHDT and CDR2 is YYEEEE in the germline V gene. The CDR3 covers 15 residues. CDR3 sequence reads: CASSSGGAGGQPQHF. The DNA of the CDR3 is TGTGCCAGCAGCTCTGGAGGGGCAGGAGGCCAGCCCCAGCATTTT.

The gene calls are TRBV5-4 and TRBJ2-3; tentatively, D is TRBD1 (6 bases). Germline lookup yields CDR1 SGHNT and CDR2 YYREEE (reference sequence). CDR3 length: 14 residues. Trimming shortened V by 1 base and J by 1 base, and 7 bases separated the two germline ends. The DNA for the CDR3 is TGTGCCAGCAGCTTGCCAGGGGGCACAGATACGCAGTATTTT. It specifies CASSLPGGTDTQYF.

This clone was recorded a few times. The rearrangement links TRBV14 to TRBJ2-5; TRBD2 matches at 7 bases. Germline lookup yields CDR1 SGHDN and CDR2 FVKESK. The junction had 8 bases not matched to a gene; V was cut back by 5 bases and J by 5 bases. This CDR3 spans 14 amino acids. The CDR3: CASSVPGTTETQYF. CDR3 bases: TGTGCCAGCAGCGTTCCCGGGACTACGGAGACCCAGTACTTC.